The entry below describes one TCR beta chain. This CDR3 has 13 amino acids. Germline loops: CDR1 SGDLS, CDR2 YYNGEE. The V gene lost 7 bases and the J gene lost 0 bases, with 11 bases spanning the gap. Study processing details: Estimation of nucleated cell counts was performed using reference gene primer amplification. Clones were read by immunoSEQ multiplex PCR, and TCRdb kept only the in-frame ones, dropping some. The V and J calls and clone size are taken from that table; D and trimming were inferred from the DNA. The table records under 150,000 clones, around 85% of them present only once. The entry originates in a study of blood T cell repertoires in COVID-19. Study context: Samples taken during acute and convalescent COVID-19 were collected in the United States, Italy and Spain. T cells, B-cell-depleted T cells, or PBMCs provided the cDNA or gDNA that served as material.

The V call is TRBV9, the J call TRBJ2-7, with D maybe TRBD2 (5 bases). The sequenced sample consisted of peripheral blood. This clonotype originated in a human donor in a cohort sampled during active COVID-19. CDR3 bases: TGTGCCAGCGCCGGGGAATACTCCTACGAGCAGTACTTC. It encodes CASAGEYSYEQYF.